This T cell receptor beta chain was recovered during a study of blood T cells in healthy people across ages. Next came a second PCR, run for roughly 6 to 11 cycles, which used a sample-barcoded 5' primer along with a J-beta primer mix. Using its own MiXCR run on the 5' RACE reads, TCRdb lists one record per CDR3 protein. The table has about 640,000 distinct CDR3 sequences, around three fifths seen once. Comments on this clonotype: What it binds is unknown.

Study observations and caveats: Strong correlation was found linking TCR beta diversity to naive T cell percentage.

Trimming cost V 3 bases and J 0 bases, with 6 bases left between them. Germline values: CDR1 LGHNA, CDR2 YNFKEQ. The CDR3 consists of 15 residues. There were at least 5.5 micrograms of total RNA extracted from every sample. V is TRBV4-2 and J is TRBJ2-6, with D unresolved. Sequencing was done on a sample of blood. This receptor was taken from a man in his fifties or sixties in good health. This CDR3 reads CASSQVLSGANVLTF. The CDR3, as DNA: TGTGCCAGCAGCCAGGTCCTCTCTGGGGCCAACGTCCTGACTTTC.